This T cell receptor beta chain was captured in a study of beta chain features in type 1 diabetes. Study-wide findings and caveats: Patients and controls would share equally any PCR tilt toward shorter templates. All four CD4+ subsets from Type 1 diabetes patients carried moderately but significantly shorter TCRB CDR3s.

Isolated RNA was reverse transcribed in full, so expressed TCRB transcripts were sequenced. About 3.57 million reads per sample were averaged for naive, central memory and regulatory samples. Assay used: immunoSEQ multiplex PCR; TCRdb lists only in-frame clones, some missing. The sample holds 970,000 or so clones, roughly a sixth seen once. For this clone: The target antigen is unknown.

CDR3 length equals 15 residues. V was pared by 5 bases and J by 2 bases, with 7 bases of the junction left unmatched. The germline CDR1 and CDR2 sequences are SGHVS and FQNEAQ. Sorting of CD4+ naive, central memory, regulatory and stem cell-like memory cells was performed via CD45RO/CCR7/CD25/CD127/CD95/CD27. The sample comprised naive CD4+ T cells from blood. This sequence joins TRBV7-8 and TRBJ2-7, with 9 bases aligning to TRBD1. This TCR derives from a young woman in good health. The CDR3 nucleotides are TGTGCCAGCAGCAGCCGGACAGGGGATCCCTACGAGCAGTACTTC. Its protein is CASSSRTGDPYEQYF.